This T cell receptor beta chain was captured in a study of control samples from healthy donors and cancer patients. V lost 2 bases to trimming and J lost 0 bases, with 17 bases between them. The CDR3 has 18 amino acids. The germline gives CDR1 KGHSH, CDR2 LQKENI. TCRdb's table, derived via immunoSEQ multiplex PCR, lists solely in-frame clones and lacks some. The sample yields 150,000 or so clones, about 94% seen once. Material for sequencing was blood. The J gene is TRBJ2-4, the V gene TRBV18, with D possibly TRBD1 on 5 matching bases. This sequence was found in a man aged 35 to 55 in good health. CDR3 sequence reads: CASSPTATASLAKNIQYF. CDR3 coding DNA: TGTGCCAGCTCACCAACCGCGACAGCATCCCTAGCCAAAAACATTCAGTACTTC.